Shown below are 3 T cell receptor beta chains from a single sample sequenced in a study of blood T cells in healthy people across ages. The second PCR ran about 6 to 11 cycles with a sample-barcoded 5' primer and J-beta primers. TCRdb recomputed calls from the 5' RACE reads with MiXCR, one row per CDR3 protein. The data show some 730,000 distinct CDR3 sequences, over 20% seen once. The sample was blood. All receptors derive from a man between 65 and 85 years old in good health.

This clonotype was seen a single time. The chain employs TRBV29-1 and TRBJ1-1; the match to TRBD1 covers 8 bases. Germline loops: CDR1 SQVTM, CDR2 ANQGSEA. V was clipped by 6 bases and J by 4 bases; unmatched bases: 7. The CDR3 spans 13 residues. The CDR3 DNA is TGCAGCGTGGGGGGACAGGAAACCACTGAAGCTTTCTTT. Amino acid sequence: CSVGGQETTEAFF.

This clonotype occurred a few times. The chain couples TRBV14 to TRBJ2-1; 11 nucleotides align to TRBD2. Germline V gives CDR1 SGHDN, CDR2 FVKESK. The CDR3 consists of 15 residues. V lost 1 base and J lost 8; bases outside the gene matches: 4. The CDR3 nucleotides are TGTGCCAGCAGCCAAGGACTAGCGGGGTCAGATGAGCAGTTCTTC. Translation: CASSQGLAGSDEQFF.

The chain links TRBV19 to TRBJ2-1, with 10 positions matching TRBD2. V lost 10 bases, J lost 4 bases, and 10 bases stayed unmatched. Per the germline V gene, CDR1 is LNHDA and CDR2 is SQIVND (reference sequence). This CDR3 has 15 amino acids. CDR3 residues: CATTATSGAYNEQFF. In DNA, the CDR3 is TGTGCCACAACTGCCACTAGCGGGGCTTACAATGAGCAGTTCTTC.